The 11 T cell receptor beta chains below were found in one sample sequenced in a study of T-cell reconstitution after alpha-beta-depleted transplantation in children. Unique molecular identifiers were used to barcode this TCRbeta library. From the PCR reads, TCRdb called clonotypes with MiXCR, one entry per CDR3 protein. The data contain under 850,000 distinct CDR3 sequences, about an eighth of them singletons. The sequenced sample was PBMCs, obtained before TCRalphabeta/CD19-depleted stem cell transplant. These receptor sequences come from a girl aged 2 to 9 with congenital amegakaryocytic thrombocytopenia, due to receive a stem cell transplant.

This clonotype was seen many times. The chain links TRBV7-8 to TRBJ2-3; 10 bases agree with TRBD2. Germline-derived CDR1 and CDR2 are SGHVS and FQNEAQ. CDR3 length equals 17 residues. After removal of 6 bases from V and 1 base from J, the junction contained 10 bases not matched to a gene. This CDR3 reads CASSGRWTSGGTDTQYF. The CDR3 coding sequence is TGTGCCAGCAGTGGACGTTGGACTAGCGGCGGCACAGATACGCAGTATTTT.

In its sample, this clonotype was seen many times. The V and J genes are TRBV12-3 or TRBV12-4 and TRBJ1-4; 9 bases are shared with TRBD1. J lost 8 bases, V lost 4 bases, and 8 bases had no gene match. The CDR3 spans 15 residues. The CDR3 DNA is TGTGCCAGCAGTTCCCCGGACAGGGGAAGCGAAAAACTGTTTTTT. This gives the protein CASSSPDRGSEKLFF.

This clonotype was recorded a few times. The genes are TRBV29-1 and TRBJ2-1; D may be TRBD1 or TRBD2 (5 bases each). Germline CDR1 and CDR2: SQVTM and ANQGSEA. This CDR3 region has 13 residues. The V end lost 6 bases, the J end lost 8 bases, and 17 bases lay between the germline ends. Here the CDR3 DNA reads TGCAGCGTCCGGGACCCCCGGCCACATGAGCAGTTCTTC. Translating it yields CSVRDPRPHEQFF.

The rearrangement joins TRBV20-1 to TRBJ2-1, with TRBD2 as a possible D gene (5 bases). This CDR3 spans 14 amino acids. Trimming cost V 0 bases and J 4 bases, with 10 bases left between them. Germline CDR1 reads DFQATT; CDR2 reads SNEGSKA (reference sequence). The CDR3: CSARDWRTYNEQFF. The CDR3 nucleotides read TGCAGTGCTAGAGATTGGAGGACTTACAATGAGCAGTTCTTC.

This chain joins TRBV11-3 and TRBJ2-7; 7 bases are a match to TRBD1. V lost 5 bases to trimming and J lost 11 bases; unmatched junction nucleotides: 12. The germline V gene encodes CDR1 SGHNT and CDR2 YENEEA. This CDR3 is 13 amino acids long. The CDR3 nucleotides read TGTGCCAGCAGCGCTGGGACAGCGACCAAGAAGTACTTC. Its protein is CASSAGTATKKYF.

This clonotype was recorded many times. CDR3 protein: CSARGKHHQPQHF. CDR3 DNA: TGCAGTGCTAGGGGCAAACATCATCAGCCCCAGCATTTT. The chain links TRBV20-1 to TRBJ1-5; D ambiguous. The ends were cut back, 3 bases at V and 5 bases at J, with 11 bases in the middle. Germline V CDR1 and CDR2: DFQATT, SNEGSKA (reference sequence). The CDR3 sequence is 13 residues long.

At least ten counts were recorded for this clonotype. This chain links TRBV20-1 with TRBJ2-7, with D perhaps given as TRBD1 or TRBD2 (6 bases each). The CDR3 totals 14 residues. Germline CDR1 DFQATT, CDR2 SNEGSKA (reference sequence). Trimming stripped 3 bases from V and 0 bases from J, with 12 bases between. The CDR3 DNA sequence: TGCAGTGCTAGTAGGGGGGCCTACTCCTACGAGCAGTACTTC. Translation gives CSASRGAYSYEQYF.

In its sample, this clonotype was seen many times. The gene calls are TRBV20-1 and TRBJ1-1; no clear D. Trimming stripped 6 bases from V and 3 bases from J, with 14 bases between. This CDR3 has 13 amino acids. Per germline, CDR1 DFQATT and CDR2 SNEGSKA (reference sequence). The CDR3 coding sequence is TGCAGTGCCAAGCTTGGAACGGACACTGAAGCTTTCTTT. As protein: CSAKLGTDTEAFF.

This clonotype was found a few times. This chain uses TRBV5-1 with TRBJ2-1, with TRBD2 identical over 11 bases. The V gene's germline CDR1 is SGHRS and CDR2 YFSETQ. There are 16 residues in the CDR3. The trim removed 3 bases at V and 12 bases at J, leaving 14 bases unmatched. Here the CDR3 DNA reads TGCGCCAGCAGCTCCGGGAAAACTAGCGGGAGTTATGTGCAGTTCTTC. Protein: CASSSGKTSGSYVQFF.

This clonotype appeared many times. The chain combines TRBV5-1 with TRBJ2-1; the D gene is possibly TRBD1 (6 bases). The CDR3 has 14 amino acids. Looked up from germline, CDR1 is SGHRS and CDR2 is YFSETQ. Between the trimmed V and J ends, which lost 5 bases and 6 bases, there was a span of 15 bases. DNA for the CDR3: TGCGCCAGCAGTACCGGGACAATCTCCAATGAGCAGTTCTTC. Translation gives CASSTGTISNEQFF.

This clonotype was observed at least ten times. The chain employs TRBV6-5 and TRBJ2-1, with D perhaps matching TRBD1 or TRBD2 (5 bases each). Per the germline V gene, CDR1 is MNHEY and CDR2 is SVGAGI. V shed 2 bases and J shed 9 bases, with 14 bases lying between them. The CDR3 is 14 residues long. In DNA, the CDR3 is TGTGCCAGCAGTTACGCGCTTAACGGGGCTGAGCAGTTCTTC. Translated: CASSYALNGAEQFF.